A single sample is the source of the 15 T cell receptor beta chains below, sequenced in a study of blood T cell repertoires in COVID-19. Profiled with immunoSEQ multiplex PCR; TCRdb holds only in-frame clones, not every one. The data contain approximately 59,000 clones, about 81% of them singletons. The sample was peripheral blood. All receptors derive from a man of 80 years or more with acute or convalescent COVID-19.

Only a few counts were recorded for this clone. V gene TRBV18 combines with J gene TRBJ1-1, with D maybe TRBD1 (6 bases). Between the trimmed V and J ends, which lost 6 bases and 4 bases, there was a span of 15 bases. This CDR3 has 14 residues. From germline, CDR1 is KGHSH and CDR2 LQKENI. The CDR3 DNA is TGTGCCAGCTCCCAACAGGGTAAGGGCACTGAAGCTTTCTTT. This codes for CASSQQGKGTEAFF.

The chain combines TRBV28 with TRBJ1-4, with TRBD1 as a possible D gene (5 bases). Germline CDR1 MDHEN, CDR2 SYDVKM. V was trimmed by 5 bases and J by 8 bases, leaving 21 bases between them. This CDR3 is built from 16 residues. The CDR3 DNA reads TGTGCCAGCAGTACCCCCGACAGTCAACAAAAAGAAAAACTGTTTTTT. Translated, it gives CASSTPDSQQKEKLFF.

Details on this clone: The limits of the CDR3 on the DNA are not certain, so only TCRdb's listed CDR3 is given. This sequence joins TRBV6-5 and TRBJ2-7; the table names TRBD2, a call not compared with the DNA. The V gene's germline CDR1 is MNHEY and CDR2 SVGAGI. The CDR3 is 12 residues long, counting both termini. The CDR3 sequence: CASSTSGYEQYF.

This clone has only a few counts. V gene TRBV9 combines with J gene TRBJ1-5, with 9 bases aligning to TRBD1. J was trimmed by 7 bases and V by 4 bases; bases with no gene match: 6. CDR1 SGDLS and CDR2 YYNGEE come from the germline V gene. CDR3 length equals 14 residues. The DNA for the CDR3 is TGTGCCAGCAGCTTCGGGACAGGGAACCAGCCCCAGCATTTT. Protein: CASSFGTGNQPQHF.

V usage is TRBV4-3 and J usage is TRBJ2-1, with unresolved D. V lost 0 bases to trimming and J lost 9 bases, with 6 bases between them. The CDR3 has 12 amino acids. Germline V gene lookup returns CDR1 LGHNA and CDR2 YSLEER. CDR3 in DNA: TGCGCCAGCAGCCAAGATATCCGTGAGCAGTTCTTC. Amino acids: CASSQDIREQFF.

The genes are TRBV5-1 and TRBJ1-1, with D possibly matching TRBD1 (5 bases). The CDR3 consists of 13 residues. Trimming pared 2 bases from V and 7 bases from J, leaving 12 bases between. Germline V lookup: CDR1 SGHRS, CDR2 YFSETQ. The chain's CDR3 is CASSLGAVGEAFF. CDR3 DNA sequence: TGCGCCAGCAGCTTAGGGGCAGTAGGTGAAGCTTTCTTT.

The chain recombines TRBV28 with TRBJ2-3; TRBD2 is a possible D gene (6 bases). Trimming removed 3 bases from V and 6 bases from J, with 19 bases in between. The CDR3 extends over 16 amino acids. Germline assignment: CDR1 MDHEN and CDR2 SYDVKM. The CDR3 DNA sequence: TGTGCCAGCAGTTTCGGGCGGGACTTCTGGGCGGATACGCAGTATTTT. Translated: CASSFGRDFWADTQYF.

The genes are TRBV3-1 (or the pseudogene TRBV3-2) and TRBJ2-2; 8 bases are shared with TRBD2. This CDR3 region has 18 residues. The germline V gene encodes CDR1 LGHDT and CDR2 YNNKEL (reference sequence). The J segment lost 3 bases and the V segment lost 1 base, leaving 10 bases of the junction unmatched. CDR3 sequence: CASSQGRAGVTDTGELFF. The CDR3 DNA sequence: TGTGCCAGCAGCCAAGGGCGAGCGGGGGTCACGGACACCGGGGAGCTGTTTTTT.

The rearrangement uses TRBV12-3 or TRBV12-4 and TRBJ2-1, with D possibly TRBD2 on 6 matching bases. V was clipped by 6 bases and J by 5 bases, with 11 bases between them. The length of the CDR3 is 13 residues. The CDR3 protein is CASRLAPHNEQFF. The CDR3, as DNA: TGTGCCAGCAGACTAGCACCCCACAATGAGCAGTTCTTC.

The genes are TRBV19 and TRBJ2-1; weak D call: TRBD2 (6 bases). V lost 6 bases, J lost 4 bases, and 13 bases lay in between. The CDR3 spans 14 residues. Germline assignment: CDR1 LNHDA and CDR2 SQIVND (reference sequence). Here the CDR3 DNA reads TGTGCCAGTAGGTCAGGTAGCGGTTACAATGAGCAGTTCTTC. Its protein product is CASRSGSGYNEQFF.

The chain couples TRBV19 to TRBJ1-2; 8 bases are a match to TRBD1. The length of the CDR3 is 16 residues. Losses at the gene ends were 1 base for V and 9 bases for J; bases not matched to a gene: 13. Germline values: CDR1 LNHDA, CDR2 SQIVND (reference sequence). Written as DNA, the CDR3 is TGTGCCAGTAGTATAGCCCGGACAGGGTCGACCGATAGCTACACCTTC. Its translation: CASSIARTGSTDSYTF.

The chain combines TRBV3-1 (or the pseudogene TRBV3-2) with TRBJ2-2, with 12 bases aligning to TRBD2. Germline assignment: CDR1 LGHDT and CDR2 YNNKEL (reference sequence). The CDR3 runs to 16 residues. V shed 1 base and J 5 bases; nucleotides not matched to a gene: 2. CDR3 residues: CASSQATSGRTGELFF. In DNA, the CDR3 is TGTGCCAGCAGCCAAGCGACTAGCGGGAGAACCGGGGAGCTGTTTTTT.

The gene calls are TRBV7-8 and TRBJ2-7, with D possibly matching TRBD1 (6 bases). CDR1 is SGHVS and CDR2 is FQNEAQ in the germline V gene. CDR3 size: 15 residues. V was clipped by 5 bases and J by 1 base, with 15 bases between them. In DNA, the CDR3 is TGTGCCAGCAGCCTCAACAGGGACCCTTCCTACGAGCAGTACTTC. It encodes CASSLNRDPSYEQYF.

V is TRBV4-3 and J is TRBJ2-5; 8 bases are shared with TRBD1. V lost 0 bases, J lost 5 bases, and 8 bases stayed unmatched. Per the germline V gene, CDR1 is LGHNA and CDR2 is YSLEER. This CDR3 comprises 16 residues. CDR3 nucleotide sequence: TGCGCCAGCAGCCAAGAGGCGCGGGGACAGGAGGAGACCCAGTACTTC. This codes for CASSQEARGQEETQYF.

The rearrangement uses TRBV28 and TRBJ1-5; D perhaps matches TRBD1 (5 bases). This CDR3 contains 14 residues. V lost 8 bases, J lost 5 bases, and 16 bases lay in between. The V gene's germline CDR1 is MDHEN and CDR2 SYDVKM. CDR3 in DNA: TGTGCCAGCTGCTATTATGACAGTGATCAGCCCCAGCATTTT. This sequence encodes CASCYYDSDQPQHF.